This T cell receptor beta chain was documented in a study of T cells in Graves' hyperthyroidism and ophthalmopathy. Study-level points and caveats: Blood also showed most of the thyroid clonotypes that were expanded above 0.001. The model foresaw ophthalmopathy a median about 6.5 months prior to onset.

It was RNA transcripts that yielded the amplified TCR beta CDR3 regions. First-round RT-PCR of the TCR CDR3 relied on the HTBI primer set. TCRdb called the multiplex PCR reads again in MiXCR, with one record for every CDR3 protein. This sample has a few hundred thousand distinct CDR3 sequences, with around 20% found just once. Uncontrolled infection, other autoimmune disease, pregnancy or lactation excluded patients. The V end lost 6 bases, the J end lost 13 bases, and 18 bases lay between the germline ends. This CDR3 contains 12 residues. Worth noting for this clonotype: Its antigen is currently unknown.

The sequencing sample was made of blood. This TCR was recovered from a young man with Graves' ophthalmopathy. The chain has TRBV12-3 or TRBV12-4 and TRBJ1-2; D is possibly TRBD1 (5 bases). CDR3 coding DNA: TGTGCCAGCAGCCAAGAAGGCGGGGGGTTCACCTTC. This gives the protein CASSQEGGGFTF.